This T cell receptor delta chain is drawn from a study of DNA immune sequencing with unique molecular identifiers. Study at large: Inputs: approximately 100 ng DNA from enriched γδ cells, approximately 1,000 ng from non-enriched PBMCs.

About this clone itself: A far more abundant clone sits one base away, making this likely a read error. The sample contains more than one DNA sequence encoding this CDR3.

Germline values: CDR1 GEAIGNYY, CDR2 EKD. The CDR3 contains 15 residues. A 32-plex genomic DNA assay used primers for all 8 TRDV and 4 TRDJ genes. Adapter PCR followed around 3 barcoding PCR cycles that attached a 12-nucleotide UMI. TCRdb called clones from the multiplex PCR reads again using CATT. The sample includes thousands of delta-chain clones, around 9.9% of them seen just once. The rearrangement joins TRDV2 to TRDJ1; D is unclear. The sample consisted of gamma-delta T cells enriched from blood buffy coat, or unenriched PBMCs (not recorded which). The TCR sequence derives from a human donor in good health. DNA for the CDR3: TGTGCCTGTGACACCGTAGGGAGTTACACTGATAAACTCATCTTT. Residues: CACDTVGSYTDKLIF.